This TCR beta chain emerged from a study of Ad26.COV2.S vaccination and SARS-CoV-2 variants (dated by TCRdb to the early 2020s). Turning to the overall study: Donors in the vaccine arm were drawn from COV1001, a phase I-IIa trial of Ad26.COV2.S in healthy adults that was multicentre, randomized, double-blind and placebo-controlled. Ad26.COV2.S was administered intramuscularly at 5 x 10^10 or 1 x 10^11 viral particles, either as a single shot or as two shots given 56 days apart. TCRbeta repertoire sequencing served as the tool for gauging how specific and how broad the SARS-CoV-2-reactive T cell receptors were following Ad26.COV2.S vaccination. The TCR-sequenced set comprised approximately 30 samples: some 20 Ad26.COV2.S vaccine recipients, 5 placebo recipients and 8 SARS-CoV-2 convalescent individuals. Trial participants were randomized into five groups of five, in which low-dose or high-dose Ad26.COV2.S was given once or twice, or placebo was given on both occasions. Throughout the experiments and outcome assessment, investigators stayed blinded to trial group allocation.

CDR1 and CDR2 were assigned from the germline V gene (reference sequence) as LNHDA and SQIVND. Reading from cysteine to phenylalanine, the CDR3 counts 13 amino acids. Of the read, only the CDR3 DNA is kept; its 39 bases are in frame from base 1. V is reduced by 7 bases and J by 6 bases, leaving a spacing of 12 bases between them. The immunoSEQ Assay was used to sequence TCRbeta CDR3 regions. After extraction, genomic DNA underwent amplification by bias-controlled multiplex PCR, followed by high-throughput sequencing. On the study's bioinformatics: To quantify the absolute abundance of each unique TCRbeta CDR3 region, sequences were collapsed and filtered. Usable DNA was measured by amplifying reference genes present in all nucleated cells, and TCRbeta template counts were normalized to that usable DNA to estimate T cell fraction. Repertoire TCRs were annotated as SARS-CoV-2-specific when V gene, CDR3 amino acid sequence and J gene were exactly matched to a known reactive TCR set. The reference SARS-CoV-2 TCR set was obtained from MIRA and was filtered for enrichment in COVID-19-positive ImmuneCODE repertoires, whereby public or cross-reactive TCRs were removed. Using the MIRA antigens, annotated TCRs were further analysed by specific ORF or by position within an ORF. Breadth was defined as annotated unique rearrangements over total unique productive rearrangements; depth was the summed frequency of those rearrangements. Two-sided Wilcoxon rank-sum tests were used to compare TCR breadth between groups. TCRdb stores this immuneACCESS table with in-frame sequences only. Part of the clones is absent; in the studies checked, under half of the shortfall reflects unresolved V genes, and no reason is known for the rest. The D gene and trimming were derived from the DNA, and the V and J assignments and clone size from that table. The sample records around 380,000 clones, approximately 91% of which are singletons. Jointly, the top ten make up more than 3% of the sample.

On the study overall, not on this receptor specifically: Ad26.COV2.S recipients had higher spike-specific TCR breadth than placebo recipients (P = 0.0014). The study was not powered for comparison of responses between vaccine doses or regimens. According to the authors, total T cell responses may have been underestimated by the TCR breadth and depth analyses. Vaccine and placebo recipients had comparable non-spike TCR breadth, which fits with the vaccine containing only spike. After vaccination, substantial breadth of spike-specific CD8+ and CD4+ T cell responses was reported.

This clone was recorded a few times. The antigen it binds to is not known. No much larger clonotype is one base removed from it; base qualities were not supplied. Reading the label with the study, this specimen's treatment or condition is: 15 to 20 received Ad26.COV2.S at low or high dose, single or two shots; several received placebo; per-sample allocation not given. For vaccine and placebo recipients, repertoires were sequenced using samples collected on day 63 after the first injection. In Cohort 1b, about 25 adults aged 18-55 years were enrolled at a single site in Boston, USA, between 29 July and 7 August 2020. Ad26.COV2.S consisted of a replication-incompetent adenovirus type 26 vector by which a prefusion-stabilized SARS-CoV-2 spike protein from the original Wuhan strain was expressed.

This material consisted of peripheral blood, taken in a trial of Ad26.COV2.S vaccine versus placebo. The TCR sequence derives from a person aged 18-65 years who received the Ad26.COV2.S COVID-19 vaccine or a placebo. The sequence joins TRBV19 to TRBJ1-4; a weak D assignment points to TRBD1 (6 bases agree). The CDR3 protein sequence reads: CASNRALDEKLFF. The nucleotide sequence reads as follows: TGTGCCAGTAACAGGGCGTTGGATGAAAAACTGTTTTTT.